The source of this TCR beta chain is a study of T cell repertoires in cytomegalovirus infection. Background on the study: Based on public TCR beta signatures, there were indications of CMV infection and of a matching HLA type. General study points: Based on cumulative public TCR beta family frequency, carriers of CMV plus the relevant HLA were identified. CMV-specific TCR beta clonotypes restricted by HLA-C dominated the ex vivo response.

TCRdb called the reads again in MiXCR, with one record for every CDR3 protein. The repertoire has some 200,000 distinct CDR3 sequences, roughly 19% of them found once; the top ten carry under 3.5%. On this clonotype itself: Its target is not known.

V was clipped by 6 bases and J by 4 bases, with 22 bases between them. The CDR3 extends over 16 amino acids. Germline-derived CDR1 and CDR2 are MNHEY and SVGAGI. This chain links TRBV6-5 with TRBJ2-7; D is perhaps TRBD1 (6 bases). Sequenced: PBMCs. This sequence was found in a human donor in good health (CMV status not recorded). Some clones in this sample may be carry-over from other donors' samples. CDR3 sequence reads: CASRVLSLGTQYEQYF. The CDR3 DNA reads TGTGCCAGCAGAGTACTCTCACTCGGGACACAGTACGAGCAGTACTTC.